One sample yielded the 15 T cell receptor beta chains listed below, sequenced in a study of cytomegalovirus exposure and HLA in healthy donors. With 60 Vbeta and 13 Jbeta primers, the PCR was carried out. Sequenced by immunoSEQ multiplex PCR; TCRdb stores in-frame clones only, minus some. The data hold 90,000 or so clones, with less than 80% observed a single time. The sample comprised PBMCs. These receptors were taken from a woman in her thirties or forties in good health and CMV-seronegative.

V usage is TRBV6-1 and J usage is TRBJ2-7, with TRBD2 matching over 7 bases. Per the germline V gene, CDR1 is MNHNS and CDR2 is SASEGT. The CDR3 has 13 residues. The V segment lost 3 bases and the J segment 6 bases; nucleotides outside the gene matches: 5. CDR3 amino acids: CASSEAGASEQYF. CDR3 DNA sequence: TGTGCCAGCAGTGAGGCGGGAGCGAGCGAGCAGTACTTC.

The rearrangement uses TRBV28 and TRBJ1-1; tentative D call: TRBD1 (6 bases). Germline V gene lookup returns CDR1 MDHEN and CDR2 SYDVKM. V lost 6 bases, J lost 2 bases, and 16 bases lay in between. The CDR3 totals 15 residues. This chain's CDR3 is CASSISRGQNTEAFF. The CDR3 coding sequence is TGTGCCAGCAGCATTTCCAGGGGACAAAACACTGAAGCTTTCTTT.

The rearrangement joins TRBV15 to TRBJ2-1, with 14 bases lining up with TRBD2. J was trimmed by 6 bases and V by 0 bases; bases with no gene match: 4. Germline CDR1 is LNHNV and CDR2 is YYDKDF (reference sequence). This CDR3 region has 17 residues. The CDR3 region has the DNA TGTGCCACCAGCAGAGACGAGGGACTAGCGGGAGTCAATGAGCAGTTCTTC. Amino acids: CATSRDEGLAGVNEQFF.

This chain connects TRBV4-2 to TRBJ2-2, with TRBD2 matching over 8 bases. The CDR3 contains 14 residues. After removal of 7 bases from V and 7 bases from J, the junction contained 8 bases not matched to a gene. Germline V gene sequence: CDR1 LGHNA, CDR2 YNFKEQ. The CDR3 sequence is CASISLSGSGELFF. CDR3 DNA sequence: TGTGCCAGCATAAGCTTGAGCGGGAGCGGGGAGCTGTTTTTT.

This chain connects TRBV11-2 to TRBJ2-1, with unresolved D. Looked up from germline, CDR1 is SGHAT and CDR2 is FQNNGV. Trimming removed 6 bases from V and 12 bases from J, with 18 bases in between. The CDR3 has 13 amino acids. The CDR3 here is CASSSDLIGGQFF. The CDR3 bases are TGTGCCAGCAGTTCTGACTTAATTGGTGGGCAGTTCTTC. The whole variable domain, filled in from reference TRBV11-2 and TRBJ2-1, reads EAGVAQSPRYKIIEKRQSVAFWCNPISGHATLYWYQQILGQGPKLLIQFQNNGVVDDSQLPKDRFSAERLKGVDSTLKIQPAKLEDSAVYLCASSSDLIGGQFFGPGTRLTVL.

The chain uses TRBV2 and TRBJ2-7; weak D call: TRBD1 (6 bases). The CDR3 runs to 13 residues. CDR1 and CDR2 from the germline V gene are SNHLY and FYNNEI. Trimming cost V 6 bases and J 5 bases, with 14 bases left between them. Written as DNA, the CDR3 is TGTGCCAGCAGCCGAATACAGGGCCACGAGCAGTACTTC. This sequence encodes CASSRIQGHEQYF.

The chain uses TRBV6-5 and TRBJ2-3; D unclear. V was shortened by 7 bases and J by 3 bases, with 8 bases between the two germline ends. Germline loops: CDR1 MNHEY, CDR2 SVGAGI. The CDR3 spans 12 residues. In DNA form, the CDR3 reads TGTGCCAGCAAACCGACTACAGATACGCAGTATTTT. Translation gives CASKPTTDTQYF.

The CDR3 spells CASSRTGGNQPQHF. The DNA of the CDR3 is TGTGCCAGCAGCAGGACAGGGGGCAATCAGCCCCAGCATTTT. This chain uses TRBV7-2 with TRBJ1-5; 9 bases align to TRBD1. Germline loops: CDR1 SGHTA, CDR2 FQGNSA. The CDR3 covers 14 residues. V was clipped by 5 bases and J by 2 bases; unmatched bases: 1. Full variable domain (rest looked up from reference TRBV7-2 and TRBJ1-5): GAGVSQSPSNKVTEKGKDVELRCDPISGHTALYWYRQSLGQGLEFLIYFQGNSAPDKSGLPSDRFSAERTGGSVSTLTIQRTQQEDSAVYLCASSRTGGNQPQHFGDGTRLSIL.

V is TRBV27 and J is TRBJ1-1, with D possibly TRBD1 on 6 matching bases. The CDR3 is 13 amino acids. The V end was cut by 6 bases, the J end by 4 bases, with 12 bases between. CDR1 and CDR2 (germline): MNHEY, SMNVEV (reference sequence). CDR3 protein: CASSHGRGTEAFF. In DNA, the CDR3 is TGTGCCAGCAGCCATGGCAGGGGCACTGAAGCTTTCTTT.

This clone was picked up one time. The V gene is TRBV15, the J gene TRBJ2-1; TRBD2 might be the D (6 bases). CDR3 length: 14 residues. Trimming left V 3 bases short and J 5 bases short, with 11 bases between. Germline CDR1 reads LNHNV; CDR2 reads YYDKDF (reference sequence). The CDR3 loop is CATSRSPGDNEQFF. CDR3 DNA: TGTGCCACCAGCAGGAGCCCGGGAGACAATGAGCAGTTCTTC. The full variable domain, rest sourced from reference TRBV15 and TRBJ2-1, is DAMVIQNPRYQVTQFGKPVTLSCSQTLNHNVMYWYQQKSSQAPKLLFHYYDKDFNNEADTPDNFQSRRPNTSFCFLDIRSPGLGDTAMYLCATSRSPGDNEQFFGPGTRLTVL.

The chain carries TRBV18 and TRBJ1-1; 11 nucleotides agree with TRBD1. The CDR3 runs 15 residues. With 0 bases clipped from V and 4 bases from J, the junction kept 1 base outside the gene matches. The V gene's germline CDR1 is KGHSH and CDR2 LQKENI. Here the CDR3 reads CASSPPGQGGTEAFF. The DNA for the CDR3 is TGTGCCAGCTCACCACCGGGACAGGGGGGCACTGAAGCTTTCTTT. Drawing the rest from reference TRBV18 and TRBJ1-1, the complete variable domain is NAGVMQNPRHLVRRRGQEARLRCSPMKGHSHVYWYRQLPEEGLKFMVYLQKENIIDESGMPKERFSAEFPKEGPSILRIQQVVRGDSAAYFCASSPPGQGGTEAFFGQGTRLTVV.

V gene TRBV14 combines with J gene TRBJ1-2, with 10 bases fitting TRBD1. The trim removed 4 bases at V and 8 bases at J, leaving 10 bases unmatched. This CDR3 region has 15 residues. Per the germline V gene, CDR1 is SGHDN and CDR2 is FVKESK. The CDR3 here is CASSRPGQGIAGYTF. CDR3 coding DNA: TGTGCCAGCAGCCGACCGGGACAGGGGATTGCGGGCTACACCTTC.

The rearrangement links TRBV6-6 to TRBJ1-2; possible D gene TRBD1, 5 bases. CDR1 and CDR2 from the germline V gene are MNHNY and SVGAGI (reference sequence). This CDR3 contains 13 residues. Trimming removed 3 bases from V and 8 bases from J, with 13 bases in between. CDR3 bases: TGTGCCAGCAGTTATCGTCAGGGAGGAGGCTACACCTTC. It translates to CASSYRQGGGYTF.

The genes are TRBV29-1 and TRBJ2-1, with 10 bases aligning to TRBD1. Germline CDR1 SQVTM, CDR2 ANQGSEA. CDR3 length equals 14 residues. The ends lost 7 bases at V and 4 bases at J; junction bases unmatched: 7. The CDR3 is CSGSRDRGYNEQFF. DNA for the CDR3: TGCAGCGGGTCTCGGGACAGGGGATACAATGAGCAGTTCTTC.

The rearrangement joins TRBV6-1 to TRBJ1-3; D might be TRBD1 (6 bases). Trimming removed 2 bases from V and 5 bases from J, with 16 bases in between. In germline, CDR1 is MNHNS, CDR2 SASEGT. CDR3 size: 16 residues. CDR3 sequence: CASSETTGLPRNTIYF. CDR3 coding DNA: TGTGCCAGCAGTGAAACGACAGGTCTCCCCCGAAACACCATATATTTT.